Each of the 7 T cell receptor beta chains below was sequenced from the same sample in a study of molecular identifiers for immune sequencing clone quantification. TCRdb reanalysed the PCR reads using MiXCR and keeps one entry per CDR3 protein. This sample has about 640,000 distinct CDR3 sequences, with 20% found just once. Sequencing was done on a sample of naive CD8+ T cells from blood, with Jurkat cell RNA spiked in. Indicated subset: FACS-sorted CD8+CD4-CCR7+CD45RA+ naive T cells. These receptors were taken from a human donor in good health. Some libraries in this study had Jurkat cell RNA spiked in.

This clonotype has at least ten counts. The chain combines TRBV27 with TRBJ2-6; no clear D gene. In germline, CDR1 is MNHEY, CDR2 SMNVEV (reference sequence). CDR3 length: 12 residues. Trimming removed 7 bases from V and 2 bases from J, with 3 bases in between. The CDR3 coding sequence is TGTGCCAGCAAAGCTGGGGCCAACGTCCTGACTTTC. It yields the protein CASKAGANVLTF.

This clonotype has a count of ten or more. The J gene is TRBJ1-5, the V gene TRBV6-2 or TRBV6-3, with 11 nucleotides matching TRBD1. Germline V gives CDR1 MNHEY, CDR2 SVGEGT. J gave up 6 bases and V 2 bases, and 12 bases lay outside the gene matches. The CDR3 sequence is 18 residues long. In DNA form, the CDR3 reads TGTGCCAGCAGTTACAATCCCTATGGACAGGGGGCGTCTCAGCCCCAGCATTTT. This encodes CASSYNPYGQGASQPQHF.

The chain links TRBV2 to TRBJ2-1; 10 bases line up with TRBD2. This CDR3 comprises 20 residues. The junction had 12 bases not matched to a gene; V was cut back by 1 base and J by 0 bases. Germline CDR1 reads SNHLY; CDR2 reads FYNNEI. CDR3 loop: CASSEVPSGSPEDSYNEQFF. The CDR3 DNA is TGTGCCAGCAGTGAAGTTCCTAGCGGGAGCCCTGAGGACTCCTACAATGAGCAGTTCTTC.

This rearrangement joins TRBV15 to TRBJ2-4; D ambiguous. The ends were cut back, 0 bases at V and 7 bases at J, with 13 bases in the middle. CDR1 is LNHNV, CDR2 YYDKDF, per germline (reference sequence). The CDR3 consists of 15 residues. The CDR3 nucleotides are TGTGCCACCAGCAGAGATCGTGGTTCCGGGAACATTCAGTACTTC. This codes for CATSRDRGSGNIQYF.

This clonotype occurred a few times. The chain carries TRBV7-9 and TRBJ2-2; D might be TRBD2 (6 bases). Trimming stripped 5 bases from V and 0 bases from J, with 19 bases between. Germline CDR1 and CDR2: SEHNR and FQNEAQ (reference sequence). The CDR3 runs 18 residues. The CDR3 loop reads CASSPMALGGTNTGELFF. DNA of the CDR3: TGTGCCAGCAGCCCAATGGCCTTGGGGGGAACGAACACCGGGGAGCTGTTTTTT.

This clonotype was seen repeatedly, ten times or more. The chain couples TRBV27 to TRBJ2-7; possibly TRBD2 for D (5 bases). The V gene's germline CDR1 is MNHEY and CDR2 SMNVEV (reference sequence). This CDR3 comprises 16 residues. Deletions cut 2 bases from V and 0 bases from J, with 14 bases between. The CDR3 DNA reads TGTGCCAGCAGTTTAACCGGACCGCGGGTCTCCTACGAGCAGTACTTC. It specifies CASSLTGPRVSYEQYF.

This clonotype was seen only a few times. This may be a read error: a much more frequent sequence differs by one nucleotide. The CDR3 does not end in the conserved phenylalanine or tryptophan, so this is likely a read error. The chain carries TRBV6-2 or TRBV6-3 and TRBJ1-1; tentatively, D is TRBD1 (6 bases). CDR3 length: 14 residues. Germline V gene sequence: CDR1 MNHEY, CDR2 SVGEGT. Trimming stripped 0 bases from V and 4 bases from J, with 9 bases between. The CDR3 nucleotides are TGTGCCAGCAGTTACTCGGGGGCGGCCACTGAAGCTTTCCTT. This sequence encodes CASSYSGAATEAFL.